In this sample, the clone carrying this T cell receptor (beta chain) turned up a few times. The antigen remains unidentified. The record originates from a study of cytomegalovirus exposure and HLA in healthy donors. The PCR contained 60 Vbeta and 13 Jbeta primers. TCRdb keeps only in-frame clones here, not all; method: immunoSEQ multiplex PCR. Of fewer than 150,000 clones detected, 70% to 80% appear once; the ten largest clones hold over 2%. The CDR3 has 14 amino acids. The ends lost 4 bases at V and 2 bases at J; junction bases unmatched: 5. Germline V gene data show CDR1 as LGHNA and CDR2 as YNFKEQ. Whole-study findings and limits: In vitro experiments confirmed that a few CMV-associated chains were specific for CMV antigens.

Sequencing was carried out using PBMCs. This clonotype originated in a man aged 30 to 45 in good health and CMV-seronegative. V and J are TRBV4-2 and TRBJ2-7; 7 nucleotides agree with TRBD2. This chain's CDR3 is CASSRGTTTYEQYF. Written as DNA, the CDR3 is TGTGCCAGCAGCCGTGGGACTACAACCTACGAGCAGTACTTC.